This T cell receptor (beta chain) appears in the sequencing data of a study of shared clonotypes between healthy human individuals. General study results and limits: In having few donors, the study represented limited genetic and exposure-history diversity. A few donors had about 5.1% of their naive CD4 clonotypes in common.

Sequencing was at deep level. The assay was immunoSEQ multiplex PCR, and TCRdb's table has in-frame clones only and misses some. The repertoire holds roughly 110,000 clones, with 68% as singletons. In regard to this clone: What it binds is unknown.

Nashville, Tennessee was home to all donors, each a Caucasian adult. The V end lost 8 bases, the J end lost 2 bases, and 14 bases lay between the germline ends. In germline, CDR1 is SGHTA, CDR2 FQGNSA. The CDR3 is made up of 14 amino acids. Sequencing used memory CD8+ T cells sorted from blood. As to subset: CD45RO+ cells pooled with CCR7-negative TemRA cells. This sequence was found in a woman aged 25 to 45 in good health. The V gene is TRBV7-2, the J gene TRBJ2-3; D call uncertain. The chain's CDR3 is CASRQRAYTDTQYF. The CDR3 DNA is TGTGCCAGCCGCCAAAGAGCCTACACAGATACGCAGTATTTT. The full variable domain, with the rest looked up from reference TRBV7-2 and TRBJ2-3, is GAGVSQSPSNKVTEKGKDVELRCDPISGHTALYWYRQSLGQGLEFLIYFQGNSAPDKSGLPSDRFSAERTGGSVSTLTIQRTQQEDSAVYLCASRQRAYTDTQYFGPGTRLTVL.